This T cell receptor beta chain was captured in a study of T cell repertoires in cytomegalovirus infection (dated by TCRdb to between 2018 and 2021). Regarding the research as a whole: Donor HLA type was relevant to the analysis, as public TCR beta signatures indicated carriage of CMV infection together with the matching HLA type.

Of note for this clonotype: There is no known antigen for this receptor. The sample holds no much larger clone one base away, and base qualities are not on file.

The listed sequencing device is Illumina HiSeq 1500. TCRdb reprocessing: public reads trimmed at Q25 with fastp, clones called with MiXCR, in-frame beta chains kept. Rows matching on CDR3 protein sequence are summarized as one entry with the most common DNA and genes. Counted in this sample were hundreds of thousands of distinct CDR3 sequences; about 23% of them appeared once. The biggest ten clones account for 15% to 20% of the sample. Here is what the overall study found, with its caveats: Carriers of CMV infection plus the relevant HLA type were discriminated by the cumulative frequency of public TCR beta family members in the study cohort and in an independent roughly 320-donor cohort. In the ex vivo response, HLA-C-restricted CMV-specific TCR beta clonotypes were dominant, and in two of eight donors the single most frequent clonotype came from this HLA-C-restricted group.

V lost 0 bases and J lost 2 bases; the stretch between them is 11 bases long. There are 15 amino acids in the CDR3, from cysteine to phenylalanine inclusive. Only the CDR3 portion is preserved as DNA: 45 bases, with reading frame beginning at the first base. Per the germline V gene, SQVTM is the CDR1 and ANQGSEA is the CDR2. The V gene is TRBV29-1 and the J gene is TRBJ2-1; TRBD1 is a weak D gene call, 6 bases matching. This receptor was identified in a human donor in good health (CMV status not recorded). Some clones in this sample may be carry-over from other donors' samples. Sequenced material: CD8+ T cells from PBMCs. The CDR3 region: CSVEDLRTAYNEQFF. The base sequence is TGCAGCGTTGAAGATCTCAGGACAGCCTACAATGAGCAGTTCTTC.